A single sample gave rise to the 20 T cell receptor beta chains below, sequenced in a study of preoperative IRX-2 immunotherapy in early breast cancer. Libraries were prepared by immunoSEQ multiplex PCR; TCRdb keeps only in-frame clonotypes and omits some of them. This repertoire shows 40,000 to 50,000 clones, 60% to 80% found once; its top ten account for over 1%. The treatment was: preoperative locoregional IRX-2 cytokine immunotherapy. The sequences come from tumor tissue, collected after IRX-2 immunotherapy. The receptor source for this set is a human donor with breast cancer.

This sequence joins TRBV14 and TRBJ2-2; D is possibly TRBD2 (6 bases). CDR1 SGHDN and CDR2 FVKESK come from the germline V gene. The germline V and J ends were trimmed by 6 bases and 4 bases, with 15 bases remaining between them. The CDR3 is made up of 15 amino acids. CDR3 in amino acids: CASSLEGRGTGELFF. CDR3 bases: TGTGCCAGCAGTTTGGAGGGCCGGGGCACCGGGGAGCTGTTTTTT.

The chain joins TRBV9 to TRBJ2-5, with 9 bases that match TRBD1. The germline V gene has CDR1 SGDLS and CDR2 YYNGEE. This CDR3 spans 14 amino acids. Germline trimming cut 5 bases from V and 1 base from J; bases unmatched to any gene: 3. The CDR3 bases are TGTGCCAGCAGTGAGGGACAGGGCCAAGAGACCCAGTACTTC. Translated, it gives CASSEGQGQETQYF.

The chain has TRBV22-1 and TRBJ1-1; TRBD1, the table's D call, lacks a check against the DNA. TRBV22-1 is a recognized pseudogene. CDR3 length equals 14 residues. The CDR3 spells CASRDRLVNTEAFF. The CDR3 DNA reads as TGTGCCAGCAGAGACAGGTTGGTGAACACTGAAGCTTTCTTT.

CDR3 region: CASSPQQGNEQYF. Here the CDR3 DNA reads TGTGCCAGCTCACCCCAACAGGGAAACGAGCAGTACTTC. The chain recombines TRBV18 with TRBJ2-7, with a weak D call TRBD1 (6 bases). The V gene's germline CDR1 is KGHSH and CDR2 LQKENI. This CDR3 comprises 13 residues. Trimming removed 3 bases at V and 5 bases at J, with 11 bases between.

The V gene is TRBV18, the J gene TRBJ1-6; no definite D call. The CDR3 covers 14 residues. The germline V and J ends were trimmed by 1 base and 7 bases, with 8 bases remaining between them. Germline CDR1 reads KGHSH; CDR2 reads LQKENI. The CDR3 reads CASSPLDGNSPLHF. Here the CDR3 DNA reads TGTGCCAGCTCACCACTAGATGGGAATTCACCCCTCCACTTT.

This chain uses TRBV6-8 with TRBJ2-5, with 11 bases aligning to TRBD2. Germline CDR1 MNHGY, CDR2 SAAAGT. The junction had 13 bases not matched to a gene; V was cut back by 2 bases and J by 5 bases. The CDR3 length is 18 residues. The CDR3 spells CASSYGTSGGRKGETQYF. The CDR3 DNA sequence: TGTGCCAGCAGTTACGGAACTAGCGGGGGCCGAAAGGGGGAGACCCAGTACTTC.

The chain uses TRBV28 and TRBJ2-2; D call uncertain. The germline CDR1 and CDR2 sequences are MDHEN and SYDVKM. This CDR3 contains 13 residues. Trimming left V 5 bases short and J 4 bases short, with 8 bases between. In DNA form, the CDR3 reads TGTGCCAGCAGTCCCCCTTCCACCGGGGAGCTGTTTTTT. Protein sequence: CASSPPSTGELFF.

This chain joins TRBV7-1 and TRBJ1-6; TRBD1 matches at 8 bases. TRBV7-1 is designated an ORF whose function remains uncertain. The CDR3 loop spans 16 amino acids. The trim removed 4 bases at V and 10 bases at J, leaving 12 bases unmatched. The CDR3 loop is CASSLGSGGAGSPLHF. The CDR3 nucleotides are TGTGCCAGCAGCTTGGGATCAGGGGGCGCGGGGTCACCCCTCCACTTT.

The rearrangement joins TRBV6-8 to TRBJ1-2; D uncertain. Looked up from germline, CDR1 is MNHGY and CDR2 is SAAAGT. The CDR3 consists of 12 residues. V gave up 7 bases and J gave up 1 base, with 7 bases separating them. The CDR3, as DNA: TGTGCCAGCACGATCCTTAACTATGGCTACACCTTC. This gives the protein CASTILNYGYTF.

This chain uses TRBV28 with TRBJ1-5, with TRBD1 as a possible D gene (5 bases). This CDR3 spans 14 amino acids. The germline V gene has CDR1 MDHEN and CDR2 SYDVKM. V lost 4 bases and J lost 2, with 9 bases in between. The CDR3 spells CASSSTQGNQPQHF. As DNA, the CDR3 is TGTGCCAGCAGTTCAACACAGGGCAATCAGCCCCAGCATTTT. The complete variable domain, with remaining parts taken from reference TRBV28 and TRBJ1-5, reads DVKVTQSSRYLVKRTGEKVFLECVQDMDHENMFWYRQDPGLGLRLIYFSYDVKMKEKGDIPEGYSVSREKKERFSLILESASTNQTSMYLCASSSTQGNQPQHFGDGTRLSIL.

CDR3 DNA: TGTGCCAGCAGCGTCGACAGCCCCTGGAACACCGGGGAGCTGTTTTTT. This codes for CASSVDSPWNTGELFF. This chain links TRBV6-8 with TRBJ2-2; D possibly corresponds to TRBD1 (5 bases). Per the germline V gene, CDR1 is MNHGY and CDR2 is SAAAGT. The V end was cut by 6 bases, the J end by 1 base, with 15 bases between. This CDR3 contains 16 residues.

This rearrangement joins TRBV6-8 to TRBJ1-4; perhaps TRBD1 as D (6 bases). The CDR3 is 12 amino acids. The germline V gene encodes CDR1 MNHGY and CDR2 SAAAGT. V was shortened by 5 bases and J by 6 bases, with 7 bases between the two germline ends. As DNA, the CDR3 is TGTGCCAGCAGTCGGACAGATGAAAAACTGTTTTTT. This gives the protein CASSRTDEKLFF.

V and J are TRBV5-1 and TRBJ1-1, with 8 bases lining up with TRBD1. Per the germline V gene, CDR1 is SGHRS and CDR2 is YFSETQ. V lost 3 bases, J lost 6 bases, and 10 bases stayed unmatched. The CDR3 is made up of 15 amino acids. This CDR3 reads CASSSRTGSMAEAFF. The CDR3 DNA is TGCGCCAGCAGCTCTAGGACAGGGTCGATGGCTGAAGCTTTCTTT.

The chain recombines TRBV15 with TRBJ2-3, with 8 bases identical to TRBD2. CDR1 is LNHNV and CDR2 is YYDKDF in the germline V gene (reference sequence). This CDR3 is built from 16 residues. The J segment lost 7 bases and the V segment lost 5 bases, leaving 14 bases of the junction unmatched. In nucleotides, the CDR3 is TGTGCCACCAGCCCCCGGGGGGGGACCTTCGAGTATACGCAGTATTTT. Amino acids: CATSPRGGTFEYTQYF.

The rearrangement joins TRBV2 to TRBJ2-7; TRBD2 might be the D (6 bases). This CDR3 region has 12 residues. Trimming pared 1 base from V and 7 bases from J, leaving 8 bases between. The germline V gene has CDR1 SNHLY and CDR2 FYNNEI. The CDR3 DNA is TGTGCCAGCAGTGAAGGGGGGAGGGAGCAGTACTTC. This sequence encodes CASSEGGREQYF. The full variable domain, its missing parts supplied by reference TRBV2 and TRBJ2-7, is EPEVTQTPSHQVTQMGQEVILRCVPISNHLYFYWYRQILGQKVEFLVSFYNNEISEKSEIFDDQFSVERPDGSNFTLKIRSTKLEDSAMYFCASSEGGREQYFGPGTRLTVT.

CDR3 amino acids: CASSADGWDNSPLHF. For the CDR3, the DNA is TGTGCCAGTAGTGCTGACGGATGGGATAATTCACCCCTCCACTTT. V usage is TRBV19 and J usage is TRBJ1-6; D unclear. The CDR3 runs to 15 residues. The germline V and J ends were trimmed by 5 bases and 5 bases, with 13 bases remaining between them. Per the germline V gene, CDR1 is LNHDA and CDR2 is SQIVND (reference sequence).

The chain links TRBV7-1 to TRBJ1-3; 11 bases map to TRBD1. TRBV7-1 is an ORF; its function is uncertain. This CDR3 is built from 16 residues. The junction had 3 bases not matched to a gene; V was cut back by 5 bases and J by 0 bases. The CDR3 coding sequence is TGTGCCAGCAGCCCCGGACAGGGGGCCTCTGGAAACACCATATATTTT. It yields the protein CASSPGQGASGNTIYF.

In DNA, the CDR3 is TGTGCCAGCAGTTACTTCACTAGCGGGGGAGCAACAGATACGCAGTATTTT. Protein product: CASSYFTSGGATDTQYF. The gene calls are TRBV6-8 and TRBJ2-3; TRBD2 matches at 11 bases. The junction had 6 bases not matched to a gene; V was cut back by 1 base and J by 3 bases. Germline V gene data show CDR1 as MNHGY and CDR2 as SAAAGT. There are 17 residues in the CDR3.

The J gene is TRBJ2-1, the V gene TRBV6-8; no clear D gene. The CDR3 length is 12 residues. In germline, CDR1 is MNHGY, CDR2 SAAAGT. The ends were cut back, 7 bases at V and 2 bases at J, with 6 bases in the middle. CDR3 amino acids: CASTVTYNEQFF. CDR3 DNA sequence: TGTGCCAGCACGGTAACCTACAATGAGCAGTTCTTC.

The V and J genes are TRBV9 and TRBJ1-3; D is perhaps TRBD1 (5 bases). Germline lookup yields CDR1 SGDLS and CDR2 YYNGEE. The length of the CDR3 is 16 residues. V was trimmed by 0 bases and J by 1 base, leaving 11 bases between them. The CDR3 region has the DNA TGTGCCAGCAGCGTAGGCGGGGGGAAATCTGGAAACACCATATATTTT. It codes for CASSVGGGKSGNTIYF. Full variable domain (outside the CDR3, taken from reference TRBV9 and TRBJ1-3): DSGVTQTPKHLITATGQRVTLRCSPRSGDLSVYWYQQSLDQGLQFLIQYYNGEERAKGNILERFSAQQFPDLHSELNLSSLELGDSALYFCASSVGGGKSGNTIYFGEGSWLTVV.